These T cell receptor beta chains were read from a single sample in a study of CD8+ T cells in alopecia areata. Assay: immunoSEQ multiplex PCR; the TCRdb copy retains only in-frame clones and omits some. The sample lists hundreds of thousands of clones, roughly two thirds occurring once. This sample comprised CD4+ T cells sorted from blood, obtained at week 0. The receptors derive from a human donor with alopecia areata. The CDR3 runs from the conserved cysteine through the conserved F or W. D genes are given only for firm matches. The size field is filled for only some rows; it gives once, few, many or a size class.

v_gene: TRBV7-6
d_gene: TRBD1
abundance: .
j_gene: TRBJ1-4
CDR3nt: TGTGCCAGCAGCTTAGGCAGGGGGGCTGAAAAACTGTTTTTT
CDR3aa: CASSLGRGAEKLFF

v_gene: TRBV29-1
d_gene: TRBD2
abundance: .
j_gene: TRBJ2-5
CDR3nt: TGCAGCGTCCGCGGGAGCGGGGACTCCGGGGAGACCCAGTACTTC
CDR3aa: CSVRGSGDSGETQYF

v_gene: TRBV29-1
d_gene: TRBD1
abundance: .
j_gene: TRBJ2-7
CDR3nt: TGCAGCGTTGGACAGGGTCTGGACGAGCAGTACTTC
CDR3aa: CSVGQGLDEQYF

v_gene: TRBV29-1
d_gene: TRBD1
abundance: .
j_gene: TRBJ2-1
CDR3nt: TGCAGCGTCGCCGAGGGACAGTCCTCCTACAATGAGCAGTTCTTC
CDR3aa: CSVAEGQSSYNEQFF

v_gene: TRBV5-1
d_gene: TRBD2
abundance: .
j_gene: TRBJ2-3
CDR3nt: TGCGCCAGCAGCTTGGGGCAAGGACTAGCGGGGGCCGCAGATACGCAGTATTTT
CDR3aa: CASSLGQGLAGAADTQYF

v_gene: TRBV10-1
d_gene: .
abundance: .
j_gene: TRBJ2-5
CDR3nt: TGCGCCAGCAGCACAGGGAGCCAAGAGACCCAGTACTTC
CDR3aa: CASSTGSQETQYF

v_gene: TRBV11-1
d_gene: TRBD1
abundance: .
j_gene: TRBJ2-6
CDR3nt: TGTGCCAGCGGAAGCCAAGACAGGGCCGGGGCCAACGTCCTGACTTTC
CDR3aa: CASGSQDRAGANVLTF

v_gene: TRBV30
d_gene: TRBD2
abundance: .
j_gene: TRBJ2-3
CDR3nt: TGTGCCTGTCTCCCCGGGAGGGCAGATACGCAGTATTTT
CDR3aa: CACLPGRADTQYF

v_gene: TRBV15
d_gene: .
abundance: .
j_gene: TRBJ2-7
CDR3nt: TGTGCCACCAGCAGGCTGGGGGAAGGCTACGAGCAGTACTTC
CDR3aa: CATSRLGEGYEQYF

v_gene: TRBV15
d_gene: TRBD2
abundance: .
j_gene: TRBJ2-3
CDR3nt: TGTGCCACCAGCCCTGTTGCGGGGGGCCTATATACGCAGTATTTT
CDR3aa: CATSPVAGGLYTQYF

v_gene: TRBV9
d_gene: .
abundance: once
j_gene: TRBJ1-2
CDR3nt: TGTGCCAGCAGCGTAGGGGAGGGGCGAAAAGGCTACACCTTC
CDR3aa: CASSVGEGRKGYTF

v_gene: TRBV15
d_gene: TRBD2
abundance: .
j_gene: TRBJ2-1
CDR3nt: TGTGCCACCAGCAGTATGAGCGGGGGGCCCGGCAATGAGCAGTTCTTC
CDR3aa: CATSSMSGGPGNEQFF

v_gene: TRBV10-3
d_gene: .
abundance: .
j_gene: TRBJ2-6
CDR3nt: TGTGCCATCACCCAGACAGCCTCTGGGGCCAACGTCCTGACTTTC
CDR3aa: CAITQTASGANVLTF

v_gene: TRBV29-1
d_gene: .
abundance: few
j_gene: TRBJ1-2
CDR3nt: TGCAGCGTGGCTCAGACAGCTAACTATGGCTACACCTTC
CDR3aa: CSVAQTANYGYTF

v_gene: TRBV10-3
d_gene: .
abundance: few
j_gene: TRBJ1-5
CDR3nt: TGTGCCATCAGGGACAGCAATCAGCCCCAGCATTTT
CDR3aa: CAIRDSNQPQHF

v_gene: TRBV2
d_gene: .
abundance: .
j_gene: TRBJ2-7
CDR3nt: TGTGCCAGCAGTGACGCCTACGAGCAGTACTTC
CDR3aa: CASSDAYEQYF

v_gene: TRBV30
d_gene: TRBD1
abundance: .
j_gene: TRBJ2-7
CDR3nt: TGTGCCTGGAGCAGACAGGGGAAGGGCGAGCAGTACTTC
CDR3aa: CAWSRQGKGEQYF

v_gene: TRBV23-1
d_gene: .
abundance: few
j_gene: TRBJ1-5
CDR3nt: TGCGCCAGCAGTCAGTTCGGGATTAGCAATCAGCCCCAGCATTTT
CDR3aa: CASSQFGISNQPQHF

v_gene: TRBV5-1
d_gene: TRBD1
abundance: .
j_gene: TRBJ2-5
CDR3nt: TGCGCCAGCAGCTTGGACCGGGACAGGGAAGAGACCCAGTACTTC
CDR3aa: CASSLDRDREETQYF

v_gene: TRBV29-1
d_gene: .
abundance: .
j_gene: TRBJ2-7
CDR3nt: TGCAGCGTTGGCCAGGCCAACGAGCAGTACTTC
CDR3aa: CSVGQANEQYF

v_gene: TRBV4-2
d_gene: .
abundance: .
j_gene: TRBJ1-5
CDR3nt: TGTGCCAGCAGCCAAGGGAATCGGGTGGAGAATCAGCCCCAGCATTTT
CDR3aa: CASSQGNRVENQPQHF

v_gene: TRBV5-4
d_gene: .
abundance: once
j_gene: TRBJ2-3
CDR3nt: TGTGCCAGCAGCTTGGGGGGCAGCACAGATACGCAGTATTTT
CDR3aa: CASSLGGSTDTQYF

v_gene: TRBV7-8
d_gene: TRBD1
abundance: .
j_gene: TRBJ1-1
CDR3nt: TGTGCCAGCAGCTACTTACAGGGGAGCACTGAAGCTTTCTTT
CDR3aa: CASSYLQGSTEAFF

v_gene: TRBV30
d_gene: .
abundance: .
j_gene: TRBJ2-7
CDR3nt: TGTGCCTGGAGGGGTAGGGGCCGATCCTACGAGCAGTACTTC
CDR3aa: CAWRGRGRSYEQYF

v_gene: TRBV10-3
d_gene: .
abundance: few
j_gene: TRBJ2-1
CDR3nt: TGTGCCACCTTTTTCGGCGGGGCTAACAATGAGCAGTTCTTC
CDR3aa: CATFFGGANNEQFF

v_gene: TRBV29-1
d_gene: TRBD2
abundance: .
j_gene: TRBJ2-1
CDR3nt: TGCAGCGTAGCGGGGAGGTACAATGAGCAGTTCTTC
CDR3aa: CSVAGRYNEQFF

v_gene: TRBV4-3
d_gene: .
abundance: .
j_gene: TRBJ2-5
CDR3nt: TGCGCCAGCAGCCAACAGGGTGGGGAGACCCAGTACTTC
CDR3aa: CASSQQGGETQYF

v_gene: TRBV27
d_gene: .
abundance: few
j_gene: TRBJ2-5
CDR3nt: TGTGCCAGCGGGGTTCGGGAGACCCAGTACTTC
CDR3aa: CASGVRETQYF

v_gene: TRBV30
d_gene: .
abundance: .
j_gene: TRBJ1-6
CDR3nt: TGTGCCTGGAACCAAGGATGGAATTCACCCCTCCACTTT
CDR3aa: CAWNQGWNSPLHF

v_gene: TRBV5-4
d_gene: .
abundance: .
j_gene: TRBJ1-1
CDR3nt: TGTGCCAGCAGCTTGGACATGGCCATCGTCTTT
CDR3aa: CASSLDMAIVF

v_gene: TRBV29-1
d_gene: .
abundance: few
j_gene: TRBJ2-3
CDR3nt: TGCAGCGTTGCGGAGACAATGGCGACAGATACGCAGTATTTT
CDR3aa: CSVAETMATDTQYF

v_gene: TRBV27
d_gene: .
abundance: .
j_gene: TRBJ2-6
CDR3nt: TGTGCCAGCAGTTTAATCAGCTCTGGGGCCAACGTCCTGACTTTC
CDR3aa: CASSLISSGANVLTF

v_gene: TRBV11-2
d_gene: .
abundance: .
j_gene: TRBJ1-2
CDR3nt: TGTGCCAGCAGCTCCCCGGTGGGCTATGGCTACACCTTC
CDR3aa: CASSSPVGYGYTF

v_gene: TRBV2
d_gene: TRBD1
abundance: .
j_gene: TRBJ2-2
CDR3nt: TGTGCCAGCTCCGGGACAGGGCCCACCGGGGAGCTGTTTTTT
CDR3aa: CASSGTGPTGELFF

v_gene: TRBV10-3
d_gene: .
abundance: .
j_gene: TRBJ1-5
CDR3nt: TGTGCCATCAGTGAGAGGAAAGTCCAGCCCCAGCATTTT
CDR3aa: CAISERKVQPQHF

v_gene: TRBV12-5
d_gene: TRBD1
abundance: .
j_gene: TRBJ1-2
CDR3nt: TGTGCTAGTGGTTTGGTACTTACCAGAGGGGGCGATGGCTACACCTTC
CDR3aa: CASGLVLTRGGDGYTF

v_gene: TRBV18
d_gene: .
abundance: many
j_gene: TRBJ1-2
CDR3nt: TGTGCCAGCCCGGGGCCAGGCTATGGCTACACCTTC
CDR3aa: CASPGPGYGYTF

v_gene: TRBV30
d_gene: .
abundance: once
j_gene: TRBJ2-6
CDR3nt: TGTGCCTCTGCTCGTGTGACTGGGGCCAACGTCCTGACTTTC
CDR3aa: CASARVTGANVLTF

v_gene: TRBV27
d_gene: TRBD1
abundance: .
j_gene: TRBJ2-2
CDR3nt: TGTGCCAGCAGTTTTCCCCGACAGGGGTCGCGGGACACCGGGGAGCTGTTTTTT
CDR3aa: CASSFPRQGSRDTGELFF

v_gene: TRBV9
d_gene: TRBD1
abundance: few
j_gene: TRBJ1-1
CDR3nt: TGTGCCAGCAGCGAGCAGGGGGCAGGGACTGAAGCTTTCTTT
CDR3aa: CASSEQGAGTEAFF

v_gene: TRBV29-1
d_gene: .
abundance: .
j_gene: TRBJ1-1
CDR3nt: TGCAGCGCCCTGGGGGCGACGGGCACTGAAGCTTTCTTT
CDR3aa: CSALGATGTEAFF

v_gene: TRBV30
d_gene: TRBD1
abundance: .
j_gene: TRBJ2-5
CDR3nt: TGTGCCTGGAGTGCATTGGCAGGGGGCATCGAGACCCAGTACTTC
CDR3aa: CAWSALAGGIETQYF

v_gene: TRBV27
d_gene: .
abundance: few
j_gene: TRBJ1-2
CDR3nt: TGTGCCAGCAGGGAAGGGTACAGCTATGGCTACACCTTC
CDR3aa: CASREGYSYGYTF

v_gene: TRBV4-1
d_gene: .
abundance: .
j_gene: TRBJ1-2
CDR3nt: TGCGCCAGCAGGCAGCCCGGTGGGGGCTACACCTTC
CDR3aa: CASRQPGGGYTF

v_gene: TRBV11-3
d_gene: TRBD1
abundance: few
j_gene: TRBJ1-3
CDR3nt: TGTGCCAGCAGCCCCGGACAGGGCCCTGGAAACACCATATATTTT
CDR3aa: CASSPGQGPGNTIYF

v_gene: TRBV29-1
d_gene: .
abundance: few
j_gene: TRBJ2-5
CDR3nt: TGCAGCGTTGGAACAGGGTTGAAGACCCAGTACTTC
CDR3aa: CSVGTGLKTQYF

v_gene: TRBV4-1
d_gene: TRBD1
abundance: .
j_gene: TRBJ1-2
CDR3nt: TGCGCCAGCAGCCAGTTGGACAGGGACTATGGCTACACCTTC
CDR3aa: CASSQLDRDYGYTF

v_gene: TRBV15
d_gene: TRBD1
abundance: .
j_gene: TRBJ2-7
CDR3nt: TGTGCCACCAGAGGGGACAGGTTGGCCGACGAGCAGTACTTC
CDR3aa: CATRGDRLADEQYF

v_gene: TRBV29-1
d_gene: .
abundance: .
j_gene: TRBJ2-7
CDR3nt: TGCAGCGTGGAAAACATCAACGAGCAGTACTTC
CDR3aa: CSVENINEQYF

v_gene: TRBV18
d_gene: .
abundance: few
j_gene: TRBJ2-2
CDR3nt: TGTGCCAGCTCACCACCGGGGACTGCGAACACCGGGGAGCTGTTTTTT
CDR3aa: CASSPPGTANTGELFF

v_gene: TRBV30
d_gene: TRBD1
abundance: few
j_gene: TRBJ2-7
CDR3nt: TGTGCCTGGAGAGGGCAGGGGGCAAGAGAGCAGTACTTC
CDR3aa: CAWRGQGAREQYF

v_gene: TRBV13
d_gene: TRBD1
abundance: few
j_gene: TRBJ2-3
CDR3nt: TGTGCCAGCAGCCTACGGACAGGGGTCGATGGGACGCAGTATTTT
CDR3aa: CASSLRTGVDGTQYF

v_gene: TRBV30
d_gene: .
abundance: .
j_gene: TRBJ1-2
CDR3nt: TGTGCCTGGACGATCGGGACCCCACAGGGAGGCTACACCTTC
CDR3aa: CAWTIGTPQGGYTF

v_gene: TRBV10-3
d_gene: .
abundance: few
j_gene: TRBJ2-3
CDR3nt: TGTGCCAGCAGTGAAAATCGACCCTCGAGGACAGATACGCAGTATTTT
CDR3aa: CASSENRPSRTDTQYF

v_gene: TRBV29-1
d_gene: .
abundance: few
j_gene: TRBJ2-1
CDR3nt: TGCAGCGTTGATGACAGGTACAATGAGCAGTTCTTC
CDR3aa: CSVDDRYNEQFF